This record looks at one T cell receptor (beta chain) sequence and its context. Germline CDR1 and CDR2: MDHEN and SYDVKM. V was shortened by 7 bases and J by 1 base, with 12 bases between the two germline ends. CDR3 length equals 14 residues. The sample belongs to a study of blood T cell repertoires in COVID-19. Study-level information: Researchers got acute and convalescent COVID-19 samples from the United States, Italy and Spain. The cDNA or gDNA used as material had been derived from T cells, B-cell-depleted T cells, or PBMCs.

In the original workflow: Amplifying reference gene primers gave estimates of nucleated cell counts. Assay: immunoSEQ multiplex PCR; the TCRdb copy retains only in-frame clones and omits some. The D gene and trimming were derived from the DNA, and the V and J assignments and clone size from that table. Seen here are over 110,000 clones, approximately 87% observed once, and the top ten hold roughly 12%. Participant-given clinical history determined each cohort assignment. The sequence was obtained from a man between 60 and 75 years old who had recovered from COVID-19. V usage is TRBV28 and J usage is TRBJ2-3, with D possibly TRBD2 on 6 matching bases. Sequencing was done on a sample of PBMCs or T cells enriched from blood (not recorded which). DNA for the CDR3: TGTGCCAGCAAGATATGGGGGGGCACAGATACGCAGTATTTT. It is translated as CASKIWGGTDTQYF. Full variable domain (outside the CDR3, taken from reference TRBV28 and TRBJ2-3): DVKVTQSSRYLVKRTGEKVFLECVQDMDHENMFWYRQDPGLGLRLIYFSYDVKMKEKGDIPEGYSVSREKKERFSLILESASTNQTSMYLCASKIWGGTDTQYFGPGTRLTVL.